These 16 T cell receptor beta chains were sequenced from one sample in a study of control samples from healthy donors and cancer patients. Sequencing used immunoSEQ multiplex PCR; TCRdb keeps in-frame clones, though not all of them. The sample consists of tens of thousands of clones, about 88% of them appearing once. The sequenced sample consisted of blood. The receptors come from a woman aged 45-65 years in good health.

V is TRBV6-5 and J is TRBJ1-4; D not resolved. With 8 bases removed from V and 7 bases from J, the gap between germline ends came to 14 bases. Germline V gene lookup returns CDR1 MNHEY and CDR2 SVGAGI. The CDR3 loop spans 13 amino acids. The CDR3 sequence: CASLGKGVEKLFF. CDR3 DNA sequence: TGTGCCAGCTTGGGGAAAGGTGTTGAAAAACTGTTTTTT.

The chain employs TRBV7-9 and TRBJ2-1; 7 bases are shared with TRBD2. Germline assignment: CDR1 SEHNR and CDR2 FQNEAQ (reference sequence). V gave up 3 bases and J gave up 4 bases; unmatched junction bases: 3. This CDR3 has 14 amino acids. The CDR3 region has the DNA TGTGCCAGCAGCTTGGGAGGGATATACAATGAGCAGTTCTTC. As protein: CASSLGGIYNEQFF.

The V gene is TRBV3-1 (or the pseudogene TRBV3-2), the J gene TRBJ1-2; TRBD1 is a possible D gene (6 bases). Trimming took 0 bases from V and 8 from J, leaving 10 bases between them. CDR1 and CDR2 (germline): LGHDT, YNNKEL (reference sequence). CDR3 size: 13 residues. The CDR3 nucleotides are TGTGCCAGCAGCCAAGATTACCAGGGGGGCTACACCTTC. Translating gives CASSQDYQGGYTF.

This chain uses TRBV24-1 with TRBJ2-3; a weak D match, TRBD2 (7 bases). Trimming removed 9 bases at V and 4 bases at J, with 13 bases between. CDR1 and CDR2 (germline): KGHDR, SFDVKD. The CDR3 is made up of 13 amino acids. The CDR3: CATDTGRADTQYF. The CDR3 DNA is TGTGCCACCGACACAGGGAGGGCAGATACGCAGTATTTT.

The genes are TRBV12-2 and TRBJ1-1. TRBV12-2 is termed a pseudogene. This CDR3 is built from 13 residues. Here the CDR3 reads CASRLAQRTEAFF. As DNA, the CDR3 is TGTGCAAGTCGCTTAGCGCAAAGGACTGAAGCTTTCTTT.

CDR3 amino acids: CASSLLWSTNEKLFF. Here the CDR3 DNA reads TGTGCCAGCAGCCTTCTTTGGTCAACTAATGAAAAACTGTTTTTT. This chain connects TRBV14 to TRBJ1-4; D ambiguous. V dropped 4 bases and J dropped 0 bases, with 9 bases sitting between them. Per germline, CDR1 SGHDN and CDR2 FVKESK. The CDR3 runs 15 residues.

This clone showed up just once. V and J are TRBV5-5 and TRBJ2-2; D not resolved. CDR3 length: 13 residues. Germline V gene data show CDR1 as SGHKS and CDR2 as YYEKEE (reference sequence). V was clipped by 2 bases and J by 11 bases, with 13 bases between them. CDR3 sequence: CASSFFRRKELFF. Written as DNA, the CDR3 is TGTGCCAGCAGCTTCTTTCGCAGAAAAGAGCTGTTTTTT. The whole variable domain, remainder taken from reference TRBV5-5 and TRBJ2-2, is DAGVTQSPTHLIKTRGQQVTLRCSPISGHKSVSWYQQVLGQGPQFIFQYYEKEERGRGNFPDRFSARQFPNYSSELNVNALLLGDSALYLCASSFFRRKELFFGEGSRLTVL.

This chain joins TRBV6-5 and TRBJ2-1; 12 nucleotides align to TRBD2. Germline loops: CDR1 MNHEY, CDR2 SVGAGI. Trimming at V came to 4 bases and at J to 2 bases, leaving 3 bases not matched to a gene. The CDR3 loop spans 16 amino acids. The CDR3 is CASSSRTSGAYNEQFF. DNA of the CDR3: TGTGCCAGCAGTTCCCGGACTAGCGGGGCCTACAATGAGCAGTTCTTC.

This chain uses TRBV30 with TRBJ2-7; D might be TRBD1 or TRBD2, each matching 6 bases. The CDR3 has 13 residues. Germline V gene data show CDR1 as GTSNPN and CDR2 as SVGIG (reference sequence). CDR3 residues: CAARGALSYEQYF. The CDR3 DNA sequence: TGTGCGGCGAGGGGGGCTCTCTCCTACGAGCAGTACTTC.

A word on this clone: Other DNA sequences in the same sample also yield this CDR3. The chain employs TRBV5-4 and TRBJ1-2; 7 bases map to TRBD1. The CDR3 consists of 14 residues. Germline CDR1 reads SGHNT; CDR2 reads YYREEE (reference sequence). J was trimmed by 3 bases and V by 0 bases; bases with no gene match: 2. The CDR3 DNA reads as TGTGCCAGCAGCTTGGGACAGGGATACTATGGCTACACCTTC. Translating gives CASSLGQGYYGYTF.

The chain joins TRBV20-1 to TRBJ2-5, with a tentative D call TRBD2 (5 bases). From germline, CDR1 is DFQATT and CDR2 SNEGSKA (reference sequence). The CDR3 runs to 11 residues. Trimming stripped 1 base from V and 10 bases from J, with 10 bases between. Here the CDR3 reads CSARGPRDQYF. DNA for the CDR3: TGCAGTGCTAGAGGGCCCCGGGACCAGTACTTC.

In DNA form, the CDR3 reads TGTGCCAGCAGCCACTACCGGGACAGCTACAATGAGCAGTTCTTC. Amino acids: CASSHYRDSYNEQFF. The V call is TRBV14, the J call TRBJ2-1, with TRBD1 identical over 7 bases. The ends lost 3 bases at V and 3 bases at J; junction bases unmatched: 5. The germline V gene has CDR1 SGHDN and CDR2 FVKESK. The CDR3 totals 15 residues.

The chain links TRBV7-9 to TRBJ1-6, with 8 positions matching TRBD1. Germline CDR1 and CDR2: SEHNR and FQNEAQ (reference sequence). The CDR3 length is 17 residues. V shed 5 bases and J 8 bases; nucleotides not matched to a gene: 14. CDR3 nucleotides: TGTGCCAGCAGCCTAAGGACAGGGCAATCTCGTGATTCACCCCTCCACTTT. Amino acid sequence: CASSLRTGQSRDSPLHF.

As DNA, the CDR3 is TGTGCCAGCAGCTTAGCCCGCACAGATACGCAGTATTTT. Translation: CASSLARTDTQYF. This chain connects TRBV13 to TRBJ2-3; D not certain. Germline values: CDR1 PRHDT, CDR2 FYEKMQ (reference sequence). V lost 1 base, J lost 1 base, and 3 bases lay in between. The CDR3 is made up of 13 amino acids.

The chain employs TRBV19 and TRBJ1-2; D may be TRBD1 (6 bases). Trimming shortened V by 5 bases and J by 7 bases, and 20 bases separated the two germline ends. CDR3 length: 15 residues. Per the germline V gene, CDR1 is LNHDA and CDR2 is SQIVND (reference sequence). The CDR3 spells CASSALPGQFRGYTF. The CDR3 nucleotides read TGTGCCAGTAGTGCGCTCCCCGGACAGTTTCGTGGCTACACCTTC. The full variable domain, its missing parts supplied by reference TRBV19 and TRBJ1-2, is DGGITQSPKYLFRKEGQNVTLSCEQNLNHDAMYWYRQDPGQGLRLIYYSQIVNDFQKGDIAEGYSVSREKKESFPLTVTSAQKNPTAFYLCASSALPGQFRGYTFGSGTRLTVV.

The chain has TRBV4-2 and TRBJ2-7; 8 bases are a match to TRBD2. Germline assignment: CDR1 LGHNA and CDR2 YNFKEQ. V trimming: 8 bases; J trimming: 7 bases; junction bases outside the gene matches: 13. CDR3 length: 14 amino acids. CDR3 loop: CASGQRGTGGEQYF. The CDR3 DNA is TGTGCCAGCGGACAGAGAGGAACGGGGGGGGAGCAGTACTTC.